This T cell receptor (beta chain) originates from a study of beta chain features in type 1 diabetes. Study-wide results and limits: It was possible that PCR favored shorter templates, equally so in patients and controls. Among patients with Type 1 diabetes, TCRB CDR3s were moderately but significantly shorter in every one of the four CD4+ subsets.

Germline values: CDR1 SGHDT, CDR2 YYEEEE. This CDR3 is built from 15 residues. Trimming took 2 bases from V and 0 from J, leaving 9 bases between them. Reverse transcription of all isolated RNA meant that expressed TCRB transcripts were sequenced. The assay was immunoSEQ multiplex PCR, and TCRdb's table has in-frame clones only and misses some. There are hundreds of thousands of clones in the sample; around an eighth occur only once, and around 0.04% lies in the top ten. Blood was drawn once from each donor into heparinised tubes. The draws averaged around 120 mL. Details on this clone: Its specificity is not known.

Sample: naive CD4+ T cells from blood. The rearrangement links TRBV5-6 to TRBJ2-1, with D unclear. The origin of this receptor is a man between 18 and 29 years old with type 1 diabetes. CDR3 sequence: CASSFRVSSYNEQFF. In DNA form, the CDR3 reads TGTGCCAGCAGCTTCAGAGTTAGCTCCTACAATGAGCAGTTCTTC.